The TCR beta chain under discussion was sequenced for a study of identical twins. The study's findings and limits: Invariant cells of the MAIT and iNKT types might have partly distorted the zero-insertion analyses. Twin pairs' shared out-of-frame alpha sequences were enriched in low generation probability.

All donors were healthy, and all were Caucasian. Germline CDR1 reads MNHNS; CDR2 reads SASEGT. The length of the CDR3 is 16 residues. Trimming took off 4 bases at V and 3 bases at J, with 17 bases between the two ends. In TCRdb, the 5' RACE reads were re-called with MiXCR into one record per CDR3 protein. The sample lists 350,000 to 450,000 distinct CDR3 sequences, 15% to 20% seen once, with roughly an eighth in the top ten. Points on this clonotype: Its antigen is currently unknown.

V gene TRBV6-1 combines with J gene TRBJ2-3; D may be TRBD2 (7 bases). The sequencing sample was made of naive T cells sorted from blood. The receptor's source is a man between 50 and 59 years old in good health. DNA for the CDR3: TGTGCCAGCAGTGTGGGGGGGCGAGCGTATACAGATACGCAGTATTTT. It translates to CASSVGGRAYTDTQYF.